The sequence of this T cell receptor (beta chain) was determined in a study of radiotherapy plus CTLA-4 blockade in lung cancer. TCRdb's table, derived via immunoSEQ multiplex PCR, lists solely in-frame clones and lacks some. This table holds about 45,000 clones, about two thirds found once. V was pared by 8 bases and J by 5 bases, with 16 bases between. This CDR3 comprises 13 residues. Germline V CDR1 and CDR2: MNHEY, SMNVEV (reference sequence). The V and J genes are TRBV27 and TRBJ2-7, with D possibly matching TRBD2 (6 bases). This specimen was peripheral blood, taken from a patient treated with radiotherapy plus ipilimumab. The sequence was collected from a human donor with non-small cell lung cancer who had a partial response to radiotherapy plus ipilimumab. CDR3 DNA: TGTGCCAGCTCCCGGAGGGGATTAGACGAGCAGTACTTC. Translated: CASSRRGLDEQYF.